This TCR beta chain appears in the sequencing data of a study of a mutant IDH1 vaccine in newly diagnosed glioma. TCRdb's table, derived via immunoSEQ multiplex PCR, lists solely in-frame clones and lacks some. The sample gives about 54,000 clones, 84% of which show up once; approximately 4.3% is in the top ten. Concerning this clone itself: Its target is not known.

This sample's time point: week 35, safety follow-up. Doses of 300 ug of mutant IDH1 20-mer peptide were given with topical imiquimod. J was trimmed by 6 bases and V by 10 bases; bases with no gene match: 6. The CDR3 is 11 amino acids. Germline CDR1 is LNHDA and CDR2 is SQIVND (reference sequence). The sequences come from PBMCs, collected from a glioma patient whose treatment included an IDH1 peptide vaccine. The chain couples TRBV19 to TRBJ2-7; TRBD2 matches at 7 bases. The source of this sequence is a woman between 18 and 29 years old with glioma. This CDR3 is CATAAGVEQYF. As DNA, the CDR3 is TGTGCCACCGCGGCGGGGGTCGAGCAGTACTTC. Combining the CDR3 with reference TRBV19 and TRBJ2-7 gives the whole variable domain DGGITQSPKYLFRKEGQNVTLSCEQNLNHDAMYWYRQDPGQGLRLIYYSQIVNDFQKGDIAEGYSVSREKKESFPLTVTSAQKNPTAFYLCATAAGVEQYFGPGTRLTVT.